Shown below are 18 T cell receptor beta chains from a single sample sequenced in a study of early T cells in non-severe SARS-CoV-2 infection. One entry per CDR3 protein, called by TCRdb with MiXCR from the 5' RACE reads. This sample has 51,000 or so distinct CDR3 sequences, with about 11% found just once. The sample comprised whole blood. These receptors all stem from an adult who was a healthcare worker with PCR-confirmed SARS-CoV-2 infection or an uninfected control (not recorded which).

Ten or more counts support this clonotype. The rearrangement uses TRBV10-2 and TRBJ1-4; D is unclear. The CDR3 is 15 amino acids. V was trimmed by 7 bases and J by 0 bases, leaving 12 bases between them. The V gene's germline CDR1 is WSHSY and CDR2 SAAADI. The CDR3 sequence: CASKPIGSTNEKLFF. The DNA for the CDR3 is TGCGCCAGCAAACCTATAGGGTCAACTAATGAAAAACTGTTTTTT.

There are many counts of this clonotype. The genes are TRBV3-1 and TRBJ1-2; the match to TRBD1 covers 8 bases. This CDR3 region has 15 residues. Germline values: CDR1 LGHDT, CDR2 YNNKEL (reference sequence). Losses at the gene ends were 1 base for V and 5 bases for J; bases not matched to a gene: 6. The CDR3 DNA reads TGTGCCAGCAGCCAAGGAATCGGGACAGGATATGGCTACACCTTC. Its translation: CASSQGIGTGYGYTF.

This clonotype has a count of ten or more. DNA of the CDR3: TGTGCCAGCAGCTTTCACTTTCAGTGGCACACTGAAGCTTTCTTT. Its protein is CASSFHFQWHTEAFF. The chain uses TRBV12-3 or TRBV12-4 and TRBJ1-1; D not certain. The V end lost 6 bases, the J end lost 3 bases, and 17 bases lay between the germline ends. The CDR3 has 15 residues.

In its sample, this clonotype was seen many times. The chain carries TRBV11-3 and TRBJ1-1; 11 nucleotides agree with TRBD1. The CDR3 sequence is 17 residues long. CDR1 and CDR2 (germline): SGHNT, YENEEA. The junction had 7 bases not matched to a gene; V was cut back by 3 bases and J by 1 base. CDR3 nucleotide sequence: TGTGCCAGCAGCTTGGGACAGGGGGTCGCCGGGAACACTGAAGCTTTCTTT. It translates to CASSLGQGVAGNTEAFF.

The chain carries TRBV20-1 and TRBJ2-1; 7 bases align to TRBD1. The germline gives CDR1 DFQATT, CDR2 SNEGSKA (reference sequence). V was clipped by 6 bases and J by 6 bases; unmatched bases: 8. The CDR3 runs to 13 residues. The CDR3 is CSARTWDSNEQFF. The CDR3 DNA sequence: TGCAGTGCCCGTACCTGGGACAGCAATGAGCAGTTCTTC.

This clonotype occurred many times. This chain joins TRBV7-9 and TRBJ2-2; D gene unclear. The CDR3 is 14 residues long. V lost 10 bases and J lost 0, with 12 bases in between. Germline CDR1 and CDR2: SEHNR and FQNEAQ (reference sequence). This CDR3 reads CATRVLSNTGELFF. CDR3 nucleotides: TGTGCCACGCGCGTTCTATCGAACACCGGGGAGCTGTTTTTT. Filled out from reference TRBV7-9 and TRBJ2-2, the complete variable domain reads DTGVSQNPRHKITKRGQNVTFRCDPISEHNRLYWYRQTLGQGPEFLTYFQNEAQLEKSRLLSDRFSAERPKGSFSTLEIQRTEQGDSAMYLCATRVLSNTGELFFGEGSRLTVL.

This clonotype showed up just a few times. The rearrangement uses TRBV5-4 and TRBJ2-1; tentative D call: TRBD2 (6 bases). CDR1 is SGHNT, CDR2 YYREEE, per germline (reference sequence). CDR3 length equals 14 residues. V lost 6 bases and J 3 bases, leaving 13 bases between the germline ends. The CDR3 DNA reads as TGTGCCAGCATGAGTAGCGGAAACTACAATGAGCAGTTCTTC. Its translation: CASMSSGNYNEQFF.

V gene TRBV29-1 combines with J gene TRBJ2-3; tentative D call: TRBD1 (5 bases). V gave up 1 base and J gave up 0 bases, with 8 bases separating them. The V gene's germline CDR1 is SQVTM and CDR2 ANQGSEA. The CDR3 is 14 residues long. The CDR3 coding sequence is TGCAGCGTTGAAGGACAGACTAGCACAGATACGCAGTATTTT. Translation gives CSVEGQTSTDTQYF.

This clonotype was observed at least ten times. The chain employs TRBV6-2 or TRBV6-3 and TRBJ1-1; D is unresolved. Trimming pared 10 bases from V and 5 bases from J, leaving 14 bases between. The CDR3 runs 12 residues. Germline CDR1 and CDR2: MNHEY and SVGEGT. For the CDR3, the DNA is TGTGCCATCACAAATGGAGGGACTGAAGCTTTCTTT. Residues: CAITNGGTEAFF.

A few counts support this clonotype. The chain links TRBV29-1 to TRBJ2-3; 9 positions match TRBD1. CDR1 is SQVTM, CDR2 ANQGSEA, per germline. The CDR3 is 14 residues long. The trim removed 4 bases at V and 5 bases at J, leaving 7 bases unmatched. The CDR3 spells CSVATGGRGDTQYF. The CDR3 DNA follows: TGCAGCGTTGCTACAGGGGGCCGAGGAGATACGCAGTATTTT.

In this sample, this clonotype turned up a few times. V and J are TRBV6-2 or TRBV6-3 and TRBJ2-7; TRBD2 aligns across 12 bases. The CDR3 loop spans 18 amino acids. Germline trimming cut 4 bases from V and 2 bases from J; bases unmatched to any gene: 12. Germline assignment: CDR1 MNHEY and CDR2 SVGEGT. This CDR3 is CASSSLGLAGWSTYEQYF. DNA of the CDR3: TGTGCCAGCAGTTCCCTGGGACTAGCGGGCTGGTCCACCTACGAGCAGTACTTC.

This clonotype showed up many times. V gene TRBV5-1 combines with J gene TRBJ2-4; 9 nucleotides agree with TRBD1. CDR1 and CDR2 from the germline V gene are SGHRS and YFSETQ. The CDR3 runs to 16 residues. V gave up 4 bases and J gave up 7 bases; unmatched junction bases: 12. In DNA form, the CDR3 reads TGCGCCAGCAGCCTAATGACAGGGGGTGGTGTGAACATTCAGTACTTC. Amino acids: CASSLMTGGGVNIQYF.

The chain links TRBV11-3 to TRBJ2-5; 7 positions match TRBD1. This CDR3 is built from 15 residues. With V trimmed by 1 base and J by 5 bases, 7 bases remained unmatched. The V gene's germline CDR1 is SGHNT and CDR2 YENEEA. The CDR3 nucleotides are TGTGCCAGCAGCTTAGGGACAGGAGGTTTGGAGACCCAGTACTTC. It translates to CASSLGTGGLETQYF.

A few counts support this clonotype. The genes are TRBV5-1 and TRBJ1-2; D not resolved. V gave up 0 bases and J gave up 1 base, with 7 bases separating them. The germline gives CDR1 SGHRS, CDR2 YFSETQ. CDR3 length: 14 residues. This chain's CDR3 is CASSLGNSNYGYTF. CDR3 sequence (DNA): TGCGCCAGCAGCTTGGGCAATAGTAACTATGGCTACACCTTC.

This clonotype was detected a few times. V gene TRBV29-1 combines with J gene TRBJ1-5, with 12 bases lining up with TRBD1. CDR1 is SQVTM, CDR2 ANQGSEA, per germline. J was trimmed by 7 bases and V by 4 bases; bases with no gene match: 2. The CDR3 length is 13 residues. CDR3 residues: CSVGGTGGQPQHF. Here the CDR3 DNA reads TGCAGCGTTGGGGGGACAGGGGGCCAGCCCCAGCATTTT.

The CDR3 loop reads CSARDRVYEQYF. For the CDR3, the DNA is TGCAGTGCTCGGGACAGGGTCTACGAGCAGTACTTC. The V and J genes are TRBV20-1 and TRBJ2-7; 9 bases are a match to TRBD1. V was pared by 5 bases and J by 3 bases, with 2 bases of the junction left unmatched. The CDR3 totals 12 residues. CDR1 is DFQATT, CDR2 SNEGSKA, per germline (reference sequence).

This clonotype turned up a few times. This rearrangement joins TRBV7-9 to TRBJ1-2; D gene uncertain. Germline V lookup: CDR1 SEHNR, CDR2 FQNEAQ (reference sequence). Deletions cut 5 bases from V and 8 bases from J, with 12 bases between. CDR3 length: 12 amino acids. This CDR3 is CASSPGLRGYTF. The CDR3 nucleotides read TGTGCCAGCAGCCCTGGTTTAAGAGGCTACACCTTC.

The chain couples TRBV18 to TRBJ2-1; 13 bases line up with TRBD2. V shed 6 bases, J shed 3 bases, and the junction held 2 bases outside the gene matches. The CDR3 length is 15 residues. Germline CDR1 KGHSH, CDR2 LQKENI. CDR3 in amino acids: CASSGLAGSYNEQFF. CDR3 nucleotides: TGTGCCAGCTCGGGACTAGCGGGAAGCTACAATGAGCAGTTCTTC. The whole variable domain, remainder taken from reference TRBV18 and TRBJ2-1, is NAGVMQNPRHLVRRRGQEARLRCSPMKGHSHVYWYRQLPEEGLKFMVYLQKENIIDESGMPKERFSAEFPKEGPSILRIQQVVRGDSAAYFCASSGLAGSYNEQFFGPGTRLTVL.